The 15 T cell receptor beta chains presented below share a single source sample, sequenced in a study of T cells in women clearing cervical HPV infection. Profiling relied on immunoSEQ multiplex PCR, and the TCRdb table lists in-frame clones only, not all of them. Reported are around 39,000 clones; the ten largest clones contain 6.4%. Material for sequencing was blood buffy coat. These receptors were collected from a woman aged 18 to 75 with a cervical HPV16 infection that either progressed to CIN3+ or cleared (not recorded which).

In the case of this clone: The sequenced fragment ends 3 residues before the CDR3 boundary, so the rest is inferred from the germline J gene. The V and J genes are TRBV7-2 and TRBJ1-1, with TRBD1 matching 7 bases. There are 14 residues in the CDR3. The germline CDR1 and CDR2 sequences are SGHTA and FQGNSA. The J segment lost 1 base and the V segment lost 5 bases, leaving 4 bases of the junction unmatched. The covered CDR3 bases are TGTGCCAGCAGCCGGGACAGAACGAACACTGAA. It yields the protein CASSRDRTNTE. The entire CDR3 is CASSRDRTNTEAFF.

With regard to this clone: Read sequence stops 3 residues before the CDR3 end, and the germline J gene provides the missing end. V usage is TRBV20-1 and J usage is TRBJ2-3, with 12 bases fitting TRBD2. The CDR3 contains 16 residues. In germline, CDR1 is DFQATT, CDR2 SNEGSKA (reference sequence). The CDR3 spells CSAALLAGGSQETQYF. The sequenced CDR3 bases are TGCAGTGCAGCTCTGCTAGCGGGGGGGTCTCAAGAGACG.

Notes on this clone: Sequencing ends 3 residues short of the CDR3 end; the germline J gene provides the rest. The V call is TRBV30, the J call TRBJ2-2; 7 nucleotides match TRBD2. This CDR3 is built from 15 residues. Germline V CDR1 and CDR2: GTSNPN, SVGIG (reference sequence). The chain's CDR3 is CALRRGMMVNSPLFF. The CDR3 DNA, read in part, is TGTGCCCTTAGGCGGGGGATGATGGTTAATTCACCG.

Frequency places this clone as medium-sized. CDR3 region: CASSEAAGGNTIYF. The DNA read from the CDR3 is TGTGCCAGCAGTGAAGCGGCGGGTGGAAACACC. The V gene is TRBV6-1, the J gene TRBJ1-3; the D is unclear. Read data end 3 residues before the CDR3 end; the end is taken from the germline J gene. There are 14 residues in the CDR3. V lost 0 bases and J 3 bases, leaving 6 bases between the germline ends. The germline CDR1 and CDR2 sequences are MNHNS and SASEGT.

Comments on this clone: The read is 3 residues too short to cover the CDR3 end, so that end is filled in from the germline J gene. This sequence joins TRBV5-1 and TRBJ2-2, with 8 bases lining up with TRBD1. Trimming at V came to 0 bases and at J to 3 bases, leaving 4 bases not matched to a gene. The CDR3 runs 16 residues. Germline values: CDR1 SGHRS, CDR2 YFSETQ. CDR3 DNA, as far as it was read: TGCGCCAGCAGCTTGGTGCAGGGGGCAGACACCGGGGAG. Protein sequence: CASSLVQGADTGE. The complete CDR3 reads CASSLVQGADTGELFF.

Comments on this clone: Coverage ceases 3 residues before the CDR3 finishes, and the germline J gene fills in the end. The rearrangement links TRBV12-3 or TRBV12-4 to TRBJ2-4; D perhaps matches TRBD2 (7 bases). The CDR3 sequence is 13 residues long. Trimming left V 3 bases short and J 8 bases short, with 11 bases between. The CDR3 spells CASSFRGRDIQYF. CDR3 DNA, as far as it was read: TGTGCCAGCAGTTTTAGGGGGAGGGACATT.

Notes on this clone: The junction shows a germline mismatch at one end, possibly a read error. Other nucleotide sequences from this sample produce the same CDR3. The part of the CDR3 DNA that was read is TGTGCCAGTAGTATCAGAGGGTCTGGAAACACA. Its protein product is CASSIRGSGNT. The full CDR3 is CASSIRGSGNTIYF. The rearrangement links TRBV19 to TRBJ1-3; D gene ambiguous. Read coverage stops 3 residues before the CDR3 terminus; the germline J gene supplies the remainder. This CDR3 has 14 residues. Germline CDR1 and CDR2: LNHDA and SQIVND (reference sequence).

As for this clone: The CDR3 goes on 3 residues after the read ends, and that part is filled in from the germline J gene. The chain uses TRBV20-1 and TRBJ2-1, with 11 bases aligning to TRBD2. The CDR3 runs to 15 residues. Germline CDR1 and CDR2: DFQATT and SNEGSKA (reference sequence). V lost 4 bases and J lost 7; bases outside the gene matches: 9. The CDR3 here is CSAKGPGLAVNEQFF. The part of the CDR3 DNA that was read is TGCAGTGCTAAGGGGCCGGGACTAGCGGTGAATGAG.

A word on this clone: The read terminates 3 residues before the CDR3 end, so the remaining end is supplied by the germline J gene. The chain is built from TRBV10-3 and TRBJ1-3, with 7 bases matching TRBD1. The CDR3 runs to 16 residues. After removal of 6 bases from V and 0 bases from J, the junction contained 8 bases not matched to a gene. Germline CDR1 is ENHRY and CDR2 is SYGVKD. The CDR3 loop is CAISLKDRFSGNTIYF. Partial CDR3 DNA: TGTGCCATCAGCCTAAAGGACAGGTTCTCTGGAAACACC.

Concerning this clone itself: The read falls 3 residues short of the CDR3 end, and the missing part is taken from the germline J gene. The genes are TRBV4-2 and TRBJ1-2, with TRBD1 identical over 8 bases. The trim removed 4 bases at V and 6 bases at J, leaving 10 bases unmatched. There are 15 residues in the CDR3. The germline CDR1 and CDR2 sequences are LGHNA and YNFKEQ. The CDR3 bases that were read are TGTGCCAGCAGCCGAATTGACAGGGGAATAGATGGC. Protein product: CASSRIDRGIDG. The whole CDR3 sequence is CASSRIDRGIDGYTF.

On this clone: Read coverage stops 3 residues before the CDR3 terminus; the germline J gene supplies the remainder. The V and J genes are TRBV20-1 and TRBJ2-1; 14 nucleotides match TRBD2. This CDR3 comprises 14 residues. After removal of 4 bases from V and 9 bases from J, the junction contained 5 bases not matched to a gene. Germline V gene sequence: CDR1 DFQATT, CDR2 SNEGSKA (reference sequence). CDR3 DNA, as far as it was read: TGCAGTGCTACGGGACTAGCGGGGGTCGGTGAG. Encoded protein: CSATGLAGVGE. The complete CDR3 reads CSATGLAGVGEQFF.

Concerning this clone: The sequenced fragment ends 3 residues before the CDR3 boundary, so the rest is inferred from the germline J gene. J is TRBJ1-1 and V is TRBV19, with 7 bases that match TRBD1. The CDR3 runs to 15 residues. Germline V gene sequence: CDR1 LNHDA, CDR2 SQIVND (reference sequence). After removal of 6 bases from V and 0 bases from J, the junction contained 7 bases not matched to a gene. The covered CDR3 bases are TGTGCCAGTAGGATGGGACAGCTCATGAACACTGAA. Its translation is CASRMGQLMNTE. The CDR3 reads in full as CASRMGQLMNTEAFF. The whole variable domain, filled in from reference TRBV19 and TRBJ1-1, reads DGGITQSPKYLFRKEGQNVTLSCEQNLNHDAMYWYRQDPGQGLRLIYYSQIVNDFQKGDIAEGYSVSREKKESFPLTVTSAQKNPTAFYLCASRMGQLMNTEAFFGQGTRLTVV.

On this clone: The read finishes 3 residues shy of the CDR3 end, and the germline J gene is used to complete it. The chain uses TRBV29-1 and TRBJ2-5; 8 nucleotides align to TRBD2. Germline values: CDR1 SQVTM, CDR2 ANQGSEA. The ends lost 7 bases at V and 4 bases at J; junction bases unmatched: 14. CDR3 size: 15 residues. The sequenced part of the CDR3 DNA is TGCAGCGGAGGCGGCCCAGCGGGAGTTTTAGAGACC. Amino acids: CSGGGPAGVLET. The CDR3, in full, reads CSGGGPAGVLETQYF. Using reference TRBV29-1 and TRBJ2-5 for the parts outside the CDR3, the full variable domain is SAVISQKPSRDICQRGTSLTIQCQVDSQVTMMFWYRQQPGQSLTLIATANQGSEATYESGFVIDKFPISRPNLTFSTLTVSNMSPEDSSIYLCSGGGPAGVLETQYFGPGTRLLVL.

A word on this clone: From the germline J gene comes the end of the CDR3, since the read stops 3 residues before it. This chain connects TRBV28 to TRBJ1-6; D not certain. CDR3 size: 19 residues. The V end lost 3 bases, the J end lost 3 bases, and 21 bases lay between the germline ends. The germline V gene has CDR1 MDHEN and CDR2 SYDVKM. CDR3 DNA (partial): TGTGCCAGCAGTTTCAGACTTCTCCCCCTACTTGGCTATAATTCACCC. Translated, it gives CASSFRLLPLLGYNSP. The entire CDR3 protein is CASSFRLLPLLGYNSPLHF. Full variable domain (missing parts from reference TRBV28 and TRBJ1-6): DVKVTQSSRYLVKRTGEKVFLECVQDMDHENMFWYRQDPGLGLRLIYFSYDVKMKEKGDIPEGYSVSREKKERFSLILESASTNQTSMYLCASSFRLLPLLGYNSPLHFGNGTRLTVT.

Turning to this clone: The read ends 3 residues before the CDR3 terminus; that terminus is restored from the germline J gene. The chain is built from TRBV6-2 or TRBV6-3 and TRBJ2-7, with D maybe TRBD1 (6 bases). This CDR3 is built from 17 residues. Trimming shortened V by 5 bases and J by 3 bases, and 23 bases separated the two germline ends. The germline gives CDR1 MNHEY, CDR2 SVGEGT. CDR3: CASSPGRKTGTLYEQYF. The CDR3 DNA, read in part, is TGTGCCAGCAGTCCCGGAAGGAAGACAGGAACACTCTACGAG.